This paragraph reports one TCR beta chain. Its antigen is undetermined. The length of the CDR3 is 14 residues. The V gene's germline CDR1 is MDHEN and CDR2 SYDVKM. J gave up 10 bases and V 9 bases, and 11 bases lay outside the gene matches. This record comes from a study of cytomegalovirus exposure and HLA in healthy donors. Notes on the study in general: Highly shared sequence variants in one cluster were likely a sequencing artifact.

At the time of sampling, donors were nominally healthy, though unrecorded immune exposures were likely. PCR employed 60 Vbeta and 13 Jbeta primers. The assay was immunoSEQ multiplex PCR, and TCRdb's table has in-frame clones only and misses some. Of 150,000 or so clones in the sample, around 80% are singletons; the top ten hold around 6.6%. Sample: PBMCs. This chain connects TRBV28 to TRBJ1-4, with 10 bases that match TRBD1. The TCR comes from a man aged 45-60 years in good health and CMV-seropositive. Here the CDR3 reads CASFLGQGEGKLFF. For the CDR3, the DNA is TGTGCCAGTTTCCTAGGACAGGGGGAGGGAAAACTGTTTTTT.